This is a list of T cell receptor beta chains from one sample in a study of beta chain features in type 1 diabetes. Generated by immunoSEQ multiplex PCR, the TCRdb table keeps only in-frame clones and is missing some. The data hold roughly 300,000 clones, with around 9% observed a single time. The material sequenced was central memory CD4+ T cells from blood. These receptor sequences come from a young man with type 1 diabetes. Both conserved end residues are part of each CDR3. A D gene is named only where the DNA matches it firmly. Clone size is shown for a subset of rows, as once, few, many or a class of expanded clone.

many,TRBD2,TRBJ2-3,TRBV7-9,TGTGCCAGCAGCCTGACTAGCGGGGGGGAAACGGATACGCAGTATTTT,CASSLTSGGETDTQYF
many,NA,TRBJ1-6,TRBV7-2,TGTGCCAGCAGCTTAGCGACAGAGGGCTGGTCACCCCTCCACTTT,CASSLATEGWSPLHF
NA,NA,TRBJ1-1,TRBV18,TGTGCCAGCTCACCCCAGCCGACGAACACTGAAGCTTTCTTT,CASSPQPTNTEAFF
NA,NA,TRBJ1-1,TRBV5-1,TGCGCCAGCAGCGGGGACGGACAGAACACTGAAGCTTTCTTT,CASSGDGQNTEAFF
NA,NA,TRBJ2-7,TRBV28,TGTGCCAGCAGTTTAGGGGGCAACAGGGAATACGAGCAGTACTTC,CASSLGGNREYEQYF
NA,TRBD1,TRBJ1-6,TRBV10-3,TGTGCCATCAGTAAAGGGGGCGGGCGTGGTAATTCACCCCTCCACTTT,CAISKGGGRGNSPLHF
few,NA,TRBJ2-7,TRBV29-1,TGCAGCGTAGATTTAGGTCCCAACTCCTACGAGCAGTACTTC,CSVDLGPNSYEQYF
once,NA,TRBJ1-5,TRBV2,TGTGCCAGCAGTGAAGGCAGGGATAGCAATCAGCCCCAGCATTTT,CASSEGRDSNQPQHF
few,TRBD2,TRBJ2-7,TRBV5-4,TGTGCCAGCAGCCCCGCCCGGCTAGCGGGGTTATGTAGCTACGAGCAGTACTTC,CASSPARLAGLCSYEQYF
few,NA,TRBJ2-7,TRBV27,TGTGCCAGCAGTCCCGCCGACACCTACGAGCAGTACTTC,CASSPADTYEQYF
NA,NA,TRBJ2-3,TRBV13,TGTGCCAGCAGTCAAGGGGCAGGGTGGAGTGATTCTAGCACAGATACGCAGTATTTT,CASSQGAGWSDSSTDTQYF
NA,NA,TRBJ1-1,TRBV5-1,TGCGCCAGCAGCCTACTTACCGGGACGGCGAGTGAAGCTTTCTTT,CASSLLTGTASEAFF
few,TRBD1,TRBJ2-7,TRBV2,TGTGCCAGCAGTGAGGCGGACAGGTTATCCTACGAGCAGTACTTC,CASSEADRLSYEQYF
many,NA,TRBJ2-1,TRBV5-6,TGTGCCAGCAGCCAAGATTGGGGTTTGGGTAATGAGCAGTTCTTC,CASSQDWGLGNEQFF
many,TRBD1,TRBJ2-1,TRBV4-3,TGCGCCAGCAGCCAGGGACAGGGTAGACACAATGAGCAGTTCTTC,CASSQGQGRHNEQFF
few,NA,TRBJ1-4,TRBV5-4,TGTGCCAGCAGCGTGTACGGTGGGACTAATGAAAAACTGTTTTTT,CASSVYGGTNEKLFF
many,TRBD1,TRBJ2-7,TRBV2,TGTGCCAGCAGTGGACAGGGGGGTGAGCAGTACTTC,CASSGQGGEQYF